The 23 T cell receptor beta chains listed next were all sequenced from one sample in a study of tumor and adjacent non-tumor tissue in lung cancer (dated by TCRdb to 2016 to 2019). Library creation used multiplex PCR. Instrument on record: Illumina HiSeq 2500. TCRbeta libraries were constructed through three rounds of nested PCR with primers (Table S4) according to protocols adapted from ARM-PCR. TCRdb trimmed public reads at Q25 via fastp, called clones via MiXCR and kept in-frame beta chains. Rows are unified per CDR3 protein, each entry keeping the most common DNA and genes. This sample has under 150,000 distinct CDR3 sequences in its table, and 60% to 70% of those were observed once. The top ten constitute roughly 13% of the sample. RNA was isolated from bulk, unsorted tissue, and RNA quality was assessed with a NanoDrop ND-1000 and an Agilent 2100. The sample was lung tumor tissue. The receptors come from a young man with non-small cell lung cancer.

The chain carries TRBV20-1 and TRBJ2-1, with TRBD2 matching 10 bases. Germline CDR1 and CDR2: DFQATT and SNEGSKA (reference sequence). V shed 7 bases, J shed 8 bases, and the junction held 20 bases outside the gene matches. The CDR3 totals 17 residues. The CDR3 reads CSVTSALAGGRGDEQFF. CDR3 sequence (DNA): TGCAGTGTTACTTCGGCGTTAGCGGGGGGCAGGGGAGATGAGCAGTTCTTC.

Concerning this clonotype itself: One end of the junction varies from germline; a read error may be responsible. The chain joins TRBV11-3 to TRBJ2-1; no reliable D call. This CDR3 region has 13 residues. Germline V CDR1 and CDR2: SGHNT, YENEEA. The CDR3 loop is CASILGGPAVVFF. The CDR3 nucleotides read TGTGCCAGCATCTTAGGTGGCCCGGCCGTCGTGTTCTTC.

The chain has TRBV29-1 and TRBJ1-1; TRBD1 is a possible D gene (5 bases). Trimming removed 7 bases at V and 11 bases at J, with 17 bases between. The CDR3 covers 11 residues. Germline-derived CDR1 and CDR2 are SQVTM and ANQGSEA. The CDR3 reads CSGLIVGRAFF. CDR3 nucleotide sequence: TGCAGCGGCCTGATTGTGGGGCGGGCTTTCTTT.

In this sample, this clonotype turned up a few times. The CDR3 end shows no conserved phenylalanine or tryptophan, and so a read error is likely. This sequence joins TRBV29-1 and TRBJ1-5; no definite D call. The CDR3 runs to 10 residues. Germline values: CDR1 SQVTM, CDR2 ANQGSEA. The CDR3 protein is CSVRDQPQHY. CDR3 in DNA: TGTAGCGTGAGGGATCAGCCCCAGCATTAT.

This clonotype was counted at least ten times. The rearrangement uses TRBV12-5 and TRBJ2-2, with unresolved D. V was clipped by 5 bases and J by 0 bases, with 7 bases between them. The CDR3 is 14 amino acids. In germline, CDR1 is LGHNT, CDR2 FRNRAP. The CDR3 nucleotides read TGTGCTAGTGGTCCCCCAACGAACACCGGGGAGCTGTTTTTT. It translates to CASGPPTNTGELFF.

This clonotype occurred many times. The V and J genes are TRBV29-1 and TRBJ1-1; maybe TRBD1 (5 bases). The CDR3 consists of 13 residues. V dropped 7 bases and J dropped 2 bases, with 14 bases sitting between them. Germline loops: CDR1 SQVTM, CDR2 ANQGSEA. CDR3 sequence reads: CSAHTGINTEAFF. CDR3 coding DNA: TGCAGCGCCCACACAGGAATTAACACTGAAGCTTTCTTT.

CDR3 region: CASNTGGDGYTF. CDR3 DNA: TGTGCCAGTAATACAGGGGGCGATGGCTACACCTTC. The chain has TRBV19 and TRBJ1-2; the match to TRBD1 covers 9 bases. Trimming removed 7 bases from V and 6 bases from J; junction bases left unmatched: 3. CDR3 size: 12 residues. CDR1 is LNHDA, CDR2 SQIVND, per germline (reference sequence).

On this clonotype: Germline and junction disagree at one end, which may indicate a read error. The chain links TRBV12-3 or TRBV12-4 to TRBJ2-6; weak D call: TRBD2 (5 bases). CDR3 length: 14 residues. Here the CDR3 DNA reads TGTGCCAGCGGTACATCTTCCGGGGTCAACGTCCTGACTTTC. This sequence encodes CASGTSSGVNVLTF.

The CDR3 is CASARQEAGTEAFF. The CDR3 DNA follows: TGTGCCAGCGCCCGACAGGAGGCCGGCACTGAAGCTTTCTTT. The chain couples TRBV12-3 or TRBV12-4 to TRBJ1-1; TRBD1 might be the D (6 bases). This CDR3 spans 14 amino acids. Trimming pared 8 bases from V and 4 bases from J, leaving 17 bases between.

V is TRBV2 and J is TRBJ2-4; weak D call: TRBD1 (5 bases). This CDR3 has 14 residues. Trimming pared 4 bases from V and 5 bases from J, leaving 12 bases between. CDR1 and CDR2 (germline): SNHLY, FYNNEI. CDR3 region: CASSVSRVQNIQYF. The CDR3 DNA reads as TGTGCCAGCAGTGTGTCCAGGGTGCAAAACATTCAGTACTTC.

As concerns this clonotype: Its ends do not fully match the called genes, so a read error is possible. The genes are TRBV4-1 and TRBJ1-6; D gene uncertain. The CDR3 covers 14 residues. The germline V gene encodes CDR1 MGHRA and CDR2 YSYEKL. Here the CDR3 reads CASSQVPWTSPHHF. The CDR3 DNA sequence: TGCGCCAGTAGCCAAGTTCCATGGACTTCACCCCACCACTTT.

Remarks on this clonotype: At one end the junction does not follow the germline gene, possibly because of a read error. The chain employs TRBV4-2 and TRBJ2-3; D not resolved. The CDR3 is made up of 12 amino acids. The germline CDR1 and CDR2 sequences are LGHNA and YNFKEQ. The CDR3, as DNA: TGTGCCAGTAGCCATCAGACAGATACGCAGTATTTT. It specifies CASSHQTDTQYF.

This clonotype was detected a few times. The chain couples TRBV5-1 to TRBJ2-1; D unresolved. The CDR3 is 13 amino acids. Germline-derived CDR1 and CDR2 are SGHRS and YFSETQ. With 4 bases removed from V and 2 bases from J, the gap between germline ends came to 7 bases. The CDR3 nucleotides read TGCGCCAGCAGCCAAGACACCTACAATGAGCAGTTCTTC. Translation gives CASSQDTYNEQFF.

There are many counts of this clonotype. The chain carries TRBV24-1 and TRBJ2-5, with D unresolved. This CDR3 is 10 amino acids long. CDR1 and CDR2 from the germline V gene are KGHDR and SFDVKD. Trimming cost V 7 bases and J 7 bases, with 6 bases left between them. This CDR3 reads CATREGTQYF. The CDR3 DNA is TGTGCCACCAGAGAAGGGACCCAGTACTTC.

Notes on this clonotype: Likely a read error: the CDR3 ends without its conserved phenylalanine or tryptophan. The V gene is TRBV4-1, the J gene TRBJ1-6; D remains ambiguous. The germline gives CDR1 MGHRA, CDR2 YSYEKL. There are 12 residues in the CDR3. The CDR3 nucleotides are TGTACCAGCAGCCAATCCATTTCACCCCTCCACTCT. Amino acids: CTSSQSISPLHS.

Comment on this clonotype: A much larger clonotype is one base distant, so this may be a read error. V is TRBV6-5 and J is TRBJ2-7; the D is unclear. The CDR3 consists of 15 residues. V lost 5 bases and J lost 4, with 18 bases in between. The germline gives CDR1 MNHEY, CDR2 SVGAGI. The CDR3 DNA reads TGTGCCAGCAGTGAAGGGTCGGCGCATGGATACGAGCAGTACTTC. This translates into CASSEGSAHGYEQYF.

A word on this clonotype: The junction departs from the called germline gene at one end, perhaps through a read error. The chain combines TRBV20-1 with TRBJ1-3; D gene uncertain. The CDR3 runs 15 residues. Germline CDR1 DFQATT, CDR2 SNEGSKA (reference sequence). CDR3 sequence (DNA): TGTAGTGCCATCGACCTTAGGGAGACTGGAAACACCATATATTTT. The encoded protein is CSAIDLRETGNTIYF.

The V gene is TRBV6-5, the J gene TRBJ1-1; D gene unclear. Germline CDR1 and CDR2: MNHEY and SVGAGI. The CDR3 covers 14 residues. V was pared by 7 bases and J by 1 base, with 13 bases between. CDR3 residues: CASIERRGNTEAFF. As DNA, the CDR3 is TGTGCCAGCATCGAGAGACGGGGGAACACTGAAGCTTTCTTT.

This sequence joins TRBV11-2 and TRBJ2-7, with D unclear. CDR3 length equals 14 residues. The germline CDR1 and CDR2 sequences are SGHAT and FQNNGV. The ends were cut back, 7 bases at V and 3 bases at J, with 16 bases in the middle. CDR3 loop: CASKHGPYDYEQYF. DNA of the CDR3: TGTGCCAGCAAGCATGGACCCTACGACTACGAGCAGTACTTC.

Note on this clonotype: This clone may be a read error of a much larger clone one base away. The gene calls are TRBV29-1 and TRBJ1-6; the D is unclear. This CDR3 spans 14 amino acids. Germline-derived CDR1 and CDR2 are SQVTM and ANQGSEA. Here the CDR3 reads CNVQEGTYNSPLHF. DNA for the CDR3: TGCAACGTACAAGAGGGTACCTATAATTCACCCCTCCACTTT.

As concerns this clonotype: Just one base apart from a much larger clone, this may be a read error. The chain carries TRBV12-3 or TRBV12-4 and TRBJ2-6; D gene uncertain. There are 16 residues in the CDR3. V was pared by 7 bases and J by 6 bases, with 19 bases between. As DNA, the CDR3 is TGTGCCAGCATCCTGGACCCAACCCGCGAGGCCAACGTCCTGACTTTC. Its translation is CASILDPTREANVLTF.

In regard to this clonotype: At one boundary the junction diverges from the germline segment, which might be a read error. The chain has TRBV11-2 and TRBJ2-3; 8 nucleotides align to TRBD1. CDR1 is SGHAT and CDR2 is FQNNGV in the germline V gene. This CDR3 region has 18 residues. As DNA, the CDR3 is TGTGCCAGCGGCCCGCGCCACCTACAGGGGGTGAGAACAGATATGCAGTATTTT. This encodes CASGPRHLQGVRTDMQYF.

Regarding this clonotype: The junction differs from germline at one of its ends, possibly a read error. J is TRBJ2-3 and V is TRBV4-1, with 8 nucleotides matching TRBD2. The CDR3 is 18 residues long. Germline V lookup: CDR1 MGHRA, CDR2 YSYEKL. The CDR3 here is CDSSQAFGLASPRDTQYF. CDR3 DNA sequence: TGCGACAGCAGCCAAGCCTTCGGACTAGCATCCCCCCGGGATACGCAGTATTTT.